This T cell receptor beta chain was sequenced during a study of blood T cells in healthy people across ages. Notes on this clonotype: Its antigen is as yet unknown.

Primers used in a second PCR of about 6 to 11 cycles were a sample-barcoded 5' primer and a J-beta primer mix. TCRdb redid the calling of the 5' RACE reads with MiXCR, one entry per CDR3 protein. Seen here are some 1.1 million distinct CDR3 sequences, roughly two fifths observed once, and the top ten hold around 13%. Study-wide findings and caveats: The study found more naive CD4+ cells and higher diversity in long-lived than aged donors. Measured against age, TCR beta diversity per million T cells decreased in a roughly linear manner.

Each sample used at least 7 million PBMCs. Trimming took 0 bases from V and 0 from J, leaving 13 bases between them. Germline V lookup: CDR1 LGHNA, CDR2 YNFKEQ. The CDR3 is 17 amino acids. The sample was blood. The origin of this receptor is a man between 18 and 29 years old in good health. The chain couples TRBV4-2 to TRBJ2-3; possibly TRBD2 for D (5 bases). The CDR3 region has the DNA TGTGCCAGCAGCCAAGATAAACGCCGGGGAAGCACAGATACGCAGTATTTT. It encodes CASSQDKRRGSTDTQYF.